This TCR beta chain came from a study of blood T cell repertoires in COVID-19. TCRdb keeps only in-frame clones here, not all; method: immunoSEQ multiplex PCR. In the table there are 150,000 to 200,000 clones, roughly 88% of which are singletons. CDR1 PRHDT and CDR2 FYEKMQ come from the germline V gene (reference sequence). V shed 5 bases, J shed 0 bases, and the junction held 9 bases outside the gene matches. This CDR3 region has 17 residues. For recovered donors of Cohort 3, there were two negative PCRs, clearance, or symptom resolution. V gene TRBV13 combines with J gene TRBJ1-4; 7 nucleotides line up with TRBD1. The sequenced sample consisted of PBMCs or T cells enriched from blood (not recorded which). The clonotype was recovered from a woman aged 18-35 years who had recovered from COVID-19. CDR3 residues: CASSLARGRATNEKLFF. Written as DNA, the CDR3 is TGTGCCAGCAGCCTGGCAAGGGGGCGGGCAACTAATGAAAAACTGTTTTTT.